These 14 T cell receptor beta chains were sequenced from one sample in a study of T cell clones after liver transplantation. Some clones are missing from TCRdb's copy, which holds only in-frame ones; the method was immunoSEQ multiplex PCR. In the table there are around 77,000 clones, about four fifths of which are singletons. The source material was CD4+ T cells from blood, sampled 12 months after liver transplant. The source is a human patient who received a liver transplant. The graft donor may have given rise to some T cells.

V usage is TRBV5-1 and J usage is TRBJ1-2; D is undetermined. CDR3 length equals 13 residues. Germline V gene data show CDR1 as SGHRS and CDR2 as YFSETQ. Deletions cut 4 bases from V and 2 bases from J, with 9 bases between. The CDR3 loop is CASSNSENYGYTF. The CDR3 nucleotides read TGCGCCAGCAGCAACTCAGAGAACTATGGCTACACCTTC.

This sequence joins TRBV10-1 and TRBJ1-1; D is undetermined. There are 15 residues in the CDR3. Germline V gene lookup returns CDR1 WNHNN and CDR2 SYGVQD (reference sequence). The germline V and J ends were trimmed by 3 bases and 1 base, with 12 bases remaining between them. The CDR3 DNA reads TGCGCCAGCAGTGAATTCAGGCGACGGAACACTGAAGCTTTCTTT. Translated: CASSEFRRRNTEAFF.

The gene calls are TRBV5-4 and TRBJ1-2; the D gene is possibly TRBD1 (5 bases). The germline V and J ends were trimmed by 0 bases and 8 bases, with 8 bases remaining between them. Germline CDR1 reads SGHNT; CDR2 reads YYREEE (reference sequence). The CDR3 is 12 residues long. CDR3 residues: CASSLATEGYTF. The CDR3 DNA reads as TGTGCCAGCAGCTTGGCGACAGAGGGCTACACCTTC.

J is TRBJ2-7 and V is TRBV2, with 7 bases lining up with TRBD2. Germline V gives CDR1 SNHLY, CDR2 FYNNEI. Trimming took 6 bases from V and 0 from J; bases not matched to a gene: 5. This CDR3 comprises 14 residues. The CDR3 is CASRREPGSYEQYF. CDR3 sequence (DNA): TGTGCCAGCAGGCGGGAGCCTGGCTCCTACGAGCAGTACTTC.

The chain carries TRBV6-1 and TRBJ2-7; a possible D gene is TRBD2 (6 bases). CDR3 length: 14 amino acids. The V end lost 5 bases, the J end lost 0 bases, and 11 bases lay between the germline ends. CDR1 is MNHNS, CDR2 SASEGT, per germline. The DNA for the CDR3 is TGTGCCAGCAGTCCCCGGGGGAGCTCCTACGAGCAGTACTTC. Its protein is CASSPRGSSYEQYF.

V gene TRBV28 combines with J gene TRBJ2-7; no reliable D call. Germline CDR1 reads MDHEN; CDR2 reads SYDVKM. Trimming took off 4 bases at V and 3 bases at J, with 22 bases between the two ends. The CDR3 extends over 17 amino acids. The CDR3 reads CASSSPRASSSFYEQYF. DNA for the CDR3: TGTGCCAGCAGTTCACCCCGAGCCAGCTCTTCTTTCTACGAGCAGTACTTC.

This clone was observed a few times. The V call is TRBV6-1, the J call TRBJ1-2, with a weak D call TRBD1 (6 bases). V shed 5 bases and J shed 8 bases, with 15 bases lying between them. The CDR3 totals 13 residues. Germline V gene data show CDR1 as MNHNS and CDR2 as SASEGT. CDR3 amino acids: CASSLRDTQGYTF. In nucleotides, the CDR3 is TGTGCCAGCAGTTTACGGGACACTCAAGGCTACACCTTC.

This clone appeared a few times. The chain is built from TRBV5-1 and TRBJ1-1; D possibly corresponds to TRBD1 (6 bases). Germline assignment: CDR1 SGHRS and CDR2 YFSETQ. The CDR3 is 14 residues long. V lost 4 bases and J lost 4, with 14 bases in between. CDR3 coding DNA: TGCGCCAGCAGCCCCGGACAGTGGAGCACTGAAGCTTTCTTT. It translates to CASSPGQWSTEAFF.

The chain is built from TRBV7-9 and TRBJ1-1, with TRBD1 as a possible D gene (5 bases). The CDR3 extends over 15 amino acids. Germline CDR1 reads SEHNR; CDR2 reads FQNEAQ (reference sequence). Trimming removed 6 bases from V and 0 bases from J, with 14 bases in between. DNA of the CDR3: TGTGCCAGCAGTCCCAGGGCATCTATGAACACTGAAGCTTTCTTT. Translation gives CASSPRASMNTEAFF.

The chain joins TRBV18 to TRBJ2-1; 8 bases line up with TRBD2. CDR1 and CDR2 from the germline V gene are KGHSH and LQKENI. The CDR3 sequence is 12 residues long. V gave up 3 bases and J gave up 8 bases; unmatched junction bases: 0. CDR3 sequence (DNA): TGTGCCAGCTCACCGCGGGGGGATGAGCAGTTCTTC. This sequence encodes CASSPRGDEQFF. Full variable domain (rest looked up from reference TRBV18 and TRBJ2-1): NAGVMQNPRHLVRRRGQEARLRCSPMKGHSHVYWYRQLPEEGLKFMVYLQKENIIDESGMPKERFSAEFPKEGPSILRIQQVVRGDSAAYFCASSPRGDEQFFGPGTRLTVL.

This chain links TRBV2 with TRBJ1-1; 7 nucleotides align to TRBD1. The CDR3 runs to 15 residues. Germline CDR1 and CDR2: SNHLY and FYNNEI. After removal of 5 bases from V and 4 bases from J, the junction contained 10 bases not matched to a gene. CDR3 DNA: TGTGCCAGCAGTCGACAGGGCGCTGCCCCCACTGAAGCTTTCTTT. Encoded protein: CASSRQGAAPTEAFF.

The V gene is TRBV6-5, the J gene TRBJ2-1; D possibly uses TRBD1 or TRBD2 (5 bases each). Trimming pared 4 bases from V and 8 bases from J, leaving 18 bases between. CDR1 and CDR2 (germline): MNHEY, SVGAGI. The CDR3 is 15 amino acids. The CDR3 DNA follows: TGTGCCAGCAGTTCGGGACGGATTGACGTCGATGAGCAGTTCTTC. It specifies CASSSGRIDVDEQFF.

This chain connects TRBV28 to TRBJ2-5, with D uncertain. This CDR3 is 12 amino acids long. Per the germline V gene, CDR1 is MDHEN and CDR2 is SYDVKM. V was trimmed by 3 bases and J by 2 bases, leaving 4 bases between them. The CDR3, as DNA: TGTGCCAGCAGTTTGTCACAAGAGACCCAGTACTTC. It yields the protein CASSLSQETQYF.

The chain uses TRBV5-1 and TRBJ2-7, with 7 bases aligning to TRBD2. CDR3 length: 14 residues. The germline V gene has CDR1 SGHRS and CDR2 YFSETQ. V shed 0 bases and J 2 bases; nucleotides not matched to a gene: 2. This CDR3 reads CASSLDGTTYEQYF. CDR3 sequence (DNA): TGCGCCAGCAGCTTGGACGGGACTACCTACGAGCAGTACTTC.